The 23 T cell receptor beta chains below come from one sample, sequenced in a study of T-cell memory formation after mild COVID-19. One entry per CDR3 protein results from TCRdb running MiXCR on the 5' RACE reads. In the table there are roughly 130,000 distinct CDR3 sequences, about 17% of which are singletons. The sequenced material came from PBMCs or a T cell subset sorted from them (not recorded which). The receptors derive from a man aged 18 to 35 who had mild COVID-19 (a few samples of this study predate the infection). Cell type and time point are not known.

This clonotype was detected only a few times. V gene TRBV24-1 combines with J gene TRBJ2-1, with 7 bases fitting TRBD1. The CDR3 has 16 amino acids. Trimming at V came to 4 bases and at J to 5 bases, leaving 10 bases not matched to a gene. Per the germline V gene, CDR1 is KGHDR and CDR2 is SFDVKD. The CDR3 protein is CATSDTREGAHNEQFF. The CDR3 DNA reads as TGTGCCACCAGTGACACTCGTGAGGGGGCCCACAATGAGCAGTTCTTC.

This chain uses TRBV5-1 with TRBJ2-4; 15 bases agree with TRBD2. CDR3 length: 16 amino acids. The J segment lost 6 bases and the V segment lost 4 bases, leaving 5 bases of the junction unmatched. CDR1 and CDR2 (germline): SGHRS, YFSETQ. The CDR3 here is CASSGGTSGGSNIQYF. CDR3 DNA sequence: TGCGCCAGCAGCGGCGGGACTAGCGGGGGGTCAAACATTCAGTACTTC.

This clonotype was seen a few times. J is TRBJ2-1 and V is TRBV9; D call uncertain. V was shortened by 3 bases and J by 4 bases, with 14 bases between the two germline ends. This CDR3 region has 15 residues. Germline loops: CDR1 SGDLS, CDR2 YYNGEE. The CDR3 nucleotides read TGTGCCAGCAGCGAGGCAGCCGGCTCGTACAATGAGCAGTTCTTC. It yields the protein CASSEAAGSYNEQFF.

This clonotype was counted many times. This sequence joins TRBV6-5 and TRBJ2-5, with D perhaps TRBD2 (6 bases). Trimming stripped 7 bases from V and 5 bases from J, with 17 bases between. CDR1 MNHEY and CDR2 SVGAGI come from the germline V gene. The CDR3 is 14 residues long. DNA of the CDR3: TGTGCCAGCACCGAATTGGGGGGTTGGGAGACCCAGTACTTC. Translated: CASTELGGWETQYF.

In this sample, this clonotype turned up a few times. V gene TRBV21-1 combines with J gene TRBJ1-4; the table calls TRBD1, which could not be checked here. TRBV21-1 is a recognized pseudogene. The CDR3 consists of 18 residues. CDR3 bases: TGTGCCAGCAGCCCGCGAGTGGGGGCAACCCCGACTAATGAAAAACTGTTTTTT. Amino acids: CASSPRVGATPTNEKLFF.

The chain recombines TRBV5-6 with TRBJ2-1; the D gene is possibly TRBD2 (6 bases). Trimming removed 1 base at V and 8 bases at J, with 10 bases between. The V gene's germline CDR1 is SGHDT and CDR2 YYEEEE. The CDR3 loop spans 13 amino acids. This CDR3 reads CASSLRRVHEQFF. The DNA for the CDR3 is TGTGCCAGCAGCTTGAGGAGGGTCCATGAGCAGTTCTTC.

The chain links TRBV7-2 to TRBJ2-5; tentatively, D is TRBD1 (6 bases). In germline, CDR1 is SGHTA, CDR2 FQGNSA. The CDR3 totals 17 residues. Deletions cut 0 bases from V and 1 base from J, with 15 bases between. Written as DNA, the CDR3 is TGTGCCAGCAGCTTAGCCGACAGGAGGATAAGCCAAGAGACCCAGTACTTC. Amino acids: CASSLADRRISQETQYF.

The V gene is TRBV5-1, the J gene TRBJ1-2; D is uncertain. V was cut by 5 bases and J by 7 bases, with 12 bases left in between. This CDR3 is 12 amino acids long. Germline V gives CDR1 SGHRS, CDR2 YFSETQ. The CDR3 protein is CASRRDEGGYTF. The CDR3 coding sequence is TGCGCCAGCAGGCGGGATGAGGGTGGCTACACCTTC.

This clonotype has just a few counts. The rearrangement joins TRBV7-2 to TRBJ2-7, with TRBD2 matching over 11 bases. V lost 3 bases, J lost 0 bases, and 7 bases stayed unmatched. The CDR3 consists of 17 residues. Germline V lookup: CDR1 SGHTA, CDR2 FQGNSA. The CDR3 DNA follows: TGTGCCAGCAGCTTCACCGGGACTAGCGGATCCTCCTACGAGCAGTACTTC. Protein: CASSFTGTSGSSYEQYF.

The sample holds many counts of this clonotype. This chain joins TRBV14 and TRBJ2-7; perhaps TRBD2 as D (5 bases). Germline V gene data show CDR1 as SGHDN and CDR2 as FVKESK. Trimming cost V 0 bases and J 2 bases, with 11 bases left between them. This CDR3 has 15 residues. The chain's CDR3 is CASSQEIRGAYEQYV. The DNA for the CDR3 is TGTGCCAGCAGCCAAGAGATTCGGGGTGCCTACGAGCAGTACGTC.

This clonotype was seen ten or more times. This chain joins TRBV7-9 and TRBJ2-3; D not certain. This CDR3 contains 14 residues. Trimming removed 2 bases at V and 2 bases at J, with 8 bases between. CDR1 SEHNR and CDR2 FQNEAQ come from the germline V gene (reference sequence). CDR3 sequence: CASSLSATTDTQYF. The CDR3 region has the DNA TGTGCCAGCAGCTTATCGGCTACCACAGATACGCAGTATTTT.

V usage is TRBV20-1 and J usage is TRBJ2-1; 7 nucleotides align to TRBD1. This CDR3 has 14 amino acids. Germline V CDR1 and CDR2: DFQATT, SNEGSKA (reference sequence). Losses at the gene ends were 0 bases for V and 6 bases for J; bases not matched to a gene: 5. The DNA for the CDR3 is TGCAGTGCTAGAGAAGGGGGCGCGGGCAATGAGCAGTTCTTC. The encoded protein is CSAREGGAGNEQFF.

The gene calls are TRBV5-1 and TRBJ2-3; 11 nucleotides align to TRBD2. This CDR3 comprises 17 residues. Losses at the gene ends were 0 bases for V and 6 bases for J; bases not matched to a gene: 9. The germline V gene has CDR1 SGHRS and CDR2 YFSETQ. The CDR3 region is CASSLGLAGGVSDTQYF. The CDR3 nucleotides are TGCGCCAGCAGCTTGGGGCTAGCGGGGGGCGTATCGGATACGCAGTATTTT. The full variable domain, rest sourced from reference TRBV5-1 and TRBJ2-3, is KAGVTQTPRYLIKTRGQQVTLSCSPISGHRSVSWYQQTPGQGLQFLFEYFSETQRNKGNFPGRFSGRQFSNSRSEMNVSTLELGDSALYLCASSLGLAGGVSDTQYFGPGTRLTVL.

In this sample, this clonotype turned up many times. The chain employs TRBV10-3 and TRBJ2-7, with no clear D. The V end was cut by 8 bases, the J end by 7 bases, with 15 bases between. Germline V gives CDR1 ENHRY, CDR2 SYGVKD. The CDR3 has 12 residues. The CDR3 coding sequence is TGTGCCATCGCAGGTGACGCTGGGGAGCAGTACGTC. Protein product: CAIAGDAGEQYV.

CDR3: CASETGGTNYGYTF. As DNA, the CDR3 is TGTGCCAGCGAAACAGGGGGCACTAACTATGGCTACACCTTC. The V gene is TRBV7-6, the J gene TRBJ1-2; 9 nucleotides match TRBD1. Losses at the gene ends were 8 bases for V and 0 bases for J; bases not matched to a gene: 4. Germline loops: CDR1 SGHVS, CDR2 FNYEAQ. The CDR3 runs 14 residues.

The V gene is TRBV28, the J gene TRBJ2-1; D perhaps matches TRBD1 (6 bases). This CDR3 has 12 amino acids. The V gene lost 11 bases and the J gene lost 2 bases, with 10 bases spanning the gap. CDR1 is MDHEN, CDR2 SYDVKM, per germline. The CDR3: CASDSTYNEQFF. The DNA of the CDR3 is TGTGCCTCGGACAGTACCTACAATGAGCAGTTCTTC.

This clonotype was observed a handful of times. This chain joins TRBV12-3 or TRBV12-4 and TRBJ2-3; D unclear. The CDR3 runs to 14 residues. Trimming took off 6 bases at V and 4 bases at J, with 14 bases between the two ends. CDR3 sequence reads: CASRPLGSADTQYF. The CDR3 DNA reads as TGTGCCAGCAGACCGCTAGGCTCGGCAGATACGCAGTATTTT.

Written as DNA, the CDR3 is TGTGCCAGCAGCTCGGGACTCCACCTTGGGGCCAACGTCCTGACTTTC. Protein sequence: CASSSGLHLGANVLTF. This chain links TRBV7-2 with TRBJ2-6; TRBD2 might be the D (6 bases). V was shortened by 4 bases and J by 3 bases, with 13 bases between the two germline ends. Germline CDR1 is SGHTA and CDR2 is FQGNSA. The CDR3 has 16 amino acids.

The sample holds a few counts of this clonotype. The V gene is TRBV12-3 or TRBV12-4, the J gene TRBJ2-3; 11 bases align to TRBD2. CDR3 length: 15 amino acids. V trimming: 5 bases; J trimming: 4 bases; junction bases outside the gene matches: 5. The CDR3 sequence is CASSPSGGRPDTQYF. DNA of the CDR3: TGTGCCAGCAGTCCTAGCGGGGGGCGACCAGATACGCAGTATTTT.

This clonotype has a handful of counts. The chain couples TRBV6-1 to TRBJ2-7, with 9 bases aligning to TRBD1. This CDR3 region has 15 residues. Trimming took 4 bases from V and 2 from J; bases not matched to a gene: 6. Germline V gives CDR1 MNHNS, CDR2 SASEGT. CDR3 in amino acids: CASSGSGTGTYEQYF. In DNA, the CDR3 is TGTGCCAGCAGTGGATCCGGGACAGGGACCTACGAGCAGTACTTC.

This chain links TRBV12-3 or TRBV12-4 with TRBJ1-4, with D possibly TRBD1 on 6 matching bases. Trimming cost V 7 bases and J 0 bases, with 12 bases left between them. CDR3 size: 15 residues. The chain's CDR3 is CASTPDSPTNEKLFF. The CDR3 bases are TGTGCCAGCACCCCGGACAGCCCAACTAATGAAAAACTGTTTTTT.

A few counts support this clonotype. V and J are TRBV13 and TRBJ2-3; TRBD1 might be the D (6 bases). Germline V gene sequence: CDR1 PRHDT, CDR2 FYEKMQ (reference sequence). This CDR3 is 15 amino acids long. With 3 bases removed from V and 1 base from J, the gap between germline ends came to 11 bases. CDR3 sequence (DNA): TGTGCCAGCAGCTTCAGGGGTGGCGGCACAGATACGCAGTATTTT. Protein product: CASSFRGGGTDTQYF.

The J gene is TRBJ2-7, the V gene TRBV10-2, with D uncertain. From germline, CDR1 is WSHSY and CDR2 SAAADI. This CDR3 has 14 residues. Trimming removed 3 bases from V and 5 bases from J, with 14 bases in between. The CDR3 DNA reads as TGCGCCAGCAGTGATCACGGACGCCTTGACGAGCAGTACTTC. Residues: CASSDHGRLDEQYF.